The clone carrying this TCR beta chain turned up a few times. Its antigen is not known. The libraries were made with immunoSEQ v3.0 at survey level. The repertoire was sequenced with immunoSEQ multiplex PCR; TCRdb's copy has only in-frame clones and lacks some. The sample lists approximately 19,000 clones; more than 75% were seen once. This specimen comes from a study of long-term antiretroviral therapy in people with HIV. Looking at the study overall: A decade or so separates the oldest specimens from the later 2015 immediate-ART recommendation.

Regarding the study as a whole: Diversity measured after ART increased yet remained under transplant donor controls.

CDR3 length: 15 amino acids. V dropped 6 bases and J dropped 6; count of bases not matched to a gene: 9. Germline lookup yields CDR1 MNHEY and CDR2 SMNVEV (reference sequence). Clinicians in the United States treated all participants with HIV. The material sequenced was unsorted PBMCs, taken 2.6 years after starting antiretroviral therapy. This sequence joins TRBV27 and TRBJ2-2; 8 bases align to TRBD2. The sequence derives from a woman in her 50s with HIV. CDR3 residues: CASSSGLARAGELFF. DNA of the CDR3: TGTGCCAGCAGCTCTGGACTAGCCAGGGCCGGGGAGCTGTTTTTT.